Listed here are 16 T cell receptor beta chains from one sample, sequenced in a study of T cells after yellow fever vaccination. TCRdb called the 5' RACE reads again in MiXCR, with one record for every CDR3 protein. The sample has approximately 600,000 distinct CDR3 sequences, approximately 13% seen once. This specimen was PBMCs, taken on the day of the yellow fever booster vaccination. Every receptor here comes from a young man who received the YFV17D yellow fever vaccine.

This sequence joins TRBV9 and TRBJ2-1; a possible D gene is TRBD2 (5 bases). The V gene lost 6 bases and the J gene lost 9 bases, with 25 bases spanning the gap. The CDR3 sequence is 16 residues long. Germline CDR1 is SGDLS and CDR2 is YYNGEE. CDR3 sequence: CASTRGRAVDSGEQFF. Written as DNA, the CDR3 is TGTGCCAGCACCCGCGGACGAGCGGTAGATTCGGGTGAGCAGTTCTTC.

This clonotype was seen a handful of times. The chain has TRBV9 and TRBJ2-7; 8 bases agree with TRBD2. The CDR3 is made up of 17 amino acids. V was clipped by 3 bases and J by 6 bases; unmatched bases: 17. CDR1 is SGDLS, CDR2 YYNGEE, per germline. CDR3 amino acids: CASSAPGVSGRSIEQYF. The CDR3 DNA follows: TGTGCCAGCAGCGCCCCAGGGGTAAGCGGGAGAAGTATCGAGCAGTACTTC.

This clonotype was detected many times. V gene TRBV20-1 combines with J gene TRBJ2-7; unclear D gene. Germline V gives CDR1 DFQATT, CDR2 SNEGSKA (reference sequence). The length of the CDR3 is 13 residues. Trimming cost V 4 bases and J 2 bases, with 12 bases left between them. CDR3 sequence (DNA): TGCAGTGCTACGCCTCCGCAGGCCTACGAGCAGTACTTC. Its translation: CSATPPQAYEQYF.

This chain uses TRBV4-2 with TRBJ2-3, with no clear D. CDR1 and CDR2 from the germline V gene are LGHNA and YNFKEQ. Between the trimmed V and J ends, which lost 1 base and 2 bases, there was a span of 13 bases. The CDR3 has 16 amino acids. CDR3 sequence (DNA): TGTGCCAGCAGCCAAGGTGACATCCCACCCACAGATACGCAGTATTTT. Translated: CASSQGDIPPTDTQYF.

This clonotype was detected a few times. The chain joins TRBV7-9 to TRBJ2-3, with TRBD1 identical over 7 bases. Germline lookup yields CDR1 SEHNR and CDR2 FQNEAQ (reference sequence). The CDR3 has 15 residues. Trimming removed 5 bases from V and 2 bases from J; junction bases left unmatched: 7. The DNA for the CDR3 is TGTGCCAGCAGCGAGCGACAGGGACCCACAGATACGCAGTATTTT. Its protein is CASSERQGPTDTQYF.

This chain connects TRBV2 to TRBJ2-2; D might be TRBD1 (6 bases). Germline CDR1 SNHLY, CDR2 FYNNEI. Between the trimmed V and J ends, which lost 7 bases and 0 bases, there was a span of 12 bases. CDR3 size: 15 residues. The CDR3 region is CASTYDRTNTGELFF. The CDR3 DNA reads TGTGCCAGCACTTACGACAGGACGAACACCGGGGAGCTGTTTTTT. The full variable domain, its missing parts supplied by reference TRBV2 and TRBJ2-2, is EPEVTQTPSHQVTQMGQEVILRCVPISNHLYFYWYRQILGQKVEFLVSFYNNEISEKSEIFDDQFSVERPDGSNFTLKIRSTKLEDSAMYFCASTYDRTNTGELFFGEGSRLTVL.

The V and J genes are TRBV19 and TRBJ1-5, with 12 bases lining up with TRBD1. Germline CDR1 is LNHDA and CDR2 is SQIVND (reference sequence). The CDR3 is 18 amino acids. J gave up 0 bases and V 2 bases, and 5 bases lay outside the gene matches. CDR3 protein: CASSIRDRGLGSNQPQHF. Here the CDR3 DNA reads TGTGCCAGTAGTATACGGGACAGGGGGCTGGGTAGCAATCAGCCCCAGCATTTT. Full variable domain (remainder filled in from reference TRBV19 and TRBJ1-5): DGGITQSPKYLFRKEGQNVTLSCEQNLNHDAMYWYRQDPGQGLRLIYYSQIVNDFQKGDIAEGYSVSREKKESFPLTVTSAQKNPTAFYLCASSIRDRGLGSNQPQHFGDGTRLSIL.

This clonotype was found a few times. The chain links TRBV6-2 or TRBV6-3 to TRBJ2-7, with 9 nucleotides matching TRBD1. The CDR3 totals 13 residues. Unmatched junction bases numbered 10, after V lost 6 bases and J lost 10 bases. Germline CDR1 reads MNHEY; CDR2 reads SVGEGT. CDR3: CASRSGTGTKQYF. The CDR3 DNA sequence: TGTGCCAGCAGATCCGGGACAGGGACGAAACAGTACTTC.

The chain employs TRBV20-1 and TRBJ2-3, with TRBD2 matching 12 bases. The CDR3 runs 13 residues. V lost 7 bases, J lost 6 bases, and 5 bases stayed unmatched. The germline V gene has CDR1 DFQATT and CDR2 SNEGSKA (reference sequence). The CDR3 protein is CSGGLAGSDTQYF. In DNA, the CDR3 is TGCAGTGGAGGACTAGCGGGATCTGATACGCAGTATTTT.

This clonotype was detected a few times. The rearrangement links TRBV7-9 to TRBJ2-7; tentative D call: TRBD2 (6 bases). V was shortened by 5 bases and J by 1 base, with 15 bases between the two germline ends. CDR1 and CDR2 (germline): SEHNR, FQNEAQ (reference sequence). This CDR3 region has 15 residues. The CDR3 DNA reads as TGTGCCAGCAGCCTAGGGGACGGGAGTTCCTACGAGCAGTACTTC. It codes for CASSLGDGSSYEQYF.

At least ten counts were recorded for this clonotype. This chain uses TRBV5-6 with TRBJ2-2; 10 bases map to TRBD1. The CDR3 loop spans 15 amino acids. Germline V lookup: CDR1 SGHDT, CDR2 YYEEEE. The V segment lost 2 bases and the J segment 4 bases; nucleotides outside the gene matches: 2. CDR3 residues: CASSFRDRGTGELFF. DNA of the CDR3: TGTGCCAGCAGCTTCAGGGACAGGGGCACCGGGGAGCTGTTTTTT.

The chain carries TRBV7-2 and TRBJ2-2, with 7 bases identical to TRBD2. This CDR3 is 13 amino acids long. J gave up 6 bases and V 7 bases, and 5 bases lay outside the gene matches. Germline CDR1 SGHTA, CDR2 FQGNSA. The CDR3 sequence: CASTGGGPGELFF. In DNA form, the CDR3 reads TGTGCCAGCACGGGGGGAGGTCCCGGGGAGCTGTTTTTT. Based on the CDR3 plus reference TRBV7-2 and TRBJ2-2, the full variable domain is GAGVSQSPSNKVTEKGKDVELRCDPISGHTALYWYRQSLGQGLEFLIYFQGNSAPDKSGLPSDRFSAERTGGSVSTLTIQRTQQEDSAVYLCASTGGGPGELFFGEGSRLTVL.

In the case of this clonotype: Possible read error: a much larger clone is one base away. The final CDR3 position lacks the conserved phenylalanine or tryptophan, pointing to a likely read error. The chain combines TRBV5-1 with TRBJ2-1; no firm D call. CDR1 and CDR2 from the germline V gene are SGHRS and YFSETQ. V lost 5 bases and J 4 bases, leaving 16 bases between the germline ends. This CDR3 region has 15 residues. CDR3 amino acids: CASRTTNNPYNEQFY. Here the CDR3 DNA reads TGCGCCAGCAGAACTACCAATAACCCTTACAATGAGCAGTTCTAC.

The gene calls are TRBV4-3 and TRBJ2-7; 9 bases fit TRBD1. CDR3 length equals 15 residues. Looked up from germline, CDR1 is LGHNA and CDR2 is YSLEER. Trimming removed 4 bases from V and 2 bases from J; junction bases left unmatched: 6. In DNA form, the CDR3 reads TGCGCCAGCAGCCCAAGTCGACAGGGGGCCTACGAGCAGTACTTC. Protein: CASSPSRQGAYEQYF.

This rearrangement joins TRBV6-1 to TRBJ2-1, with 11 bases aligning to TRBD2. Germline trimming cut 5 bases from V and 9 bases from J; bases unmatched to any gene: 9. The germline CDR1 and CDR2 sequences are MNHNS and SASEGT. The CDR3 contains 15 residues. CDR3 sequence: CASSNLAGGTGEQFF. In DNA, the CDR3 is TGTGCCAGCAGTAATCTAGCGGGAGGTACGGGTGAGCAGTTCTTC.

The sample holds a few counts of this clonotype. The chain combines TRBV7-9 with TRBJ2-7, with D maybe TRBD2 (6 bases). This CDR3 has 15 amino acids. V gave up 1 base and J gave up 0 bases, with 10 bases separating them. CDR1 is SEHNR, CDR2 FQNEAQ, per germline (reference sequence). CDR3 sequence reads: CASSLDGGVSYEQYF. CDR3 coding DNA: TGTGCCAGCAGCTTAGACGGCGGGGTCTCCTACGAGCAGTACTTC.